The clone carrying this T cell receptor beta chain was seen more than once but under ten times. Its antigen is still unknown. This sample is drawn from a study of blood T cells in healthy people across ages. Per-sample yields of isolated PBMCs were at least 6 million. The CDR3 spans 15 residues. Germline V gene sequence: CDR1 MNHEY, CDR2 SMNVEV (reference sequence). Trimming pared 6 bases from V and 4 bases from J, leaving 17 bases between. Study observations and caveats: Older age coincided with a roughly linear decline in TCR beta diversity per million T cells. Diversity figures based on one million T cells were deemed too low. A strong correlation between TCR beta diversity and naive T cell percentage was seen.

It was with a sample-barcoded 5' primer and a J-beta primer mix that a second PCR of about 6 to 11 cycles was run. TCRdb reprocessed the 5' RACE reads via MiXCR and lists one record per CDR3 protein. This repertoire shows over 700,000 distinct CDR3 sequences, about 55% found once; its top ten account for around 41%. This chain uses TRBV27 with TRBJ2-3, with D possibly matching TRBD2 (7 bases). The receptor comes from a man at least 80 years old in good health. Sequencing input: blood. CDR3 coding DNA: TGTGCCAGCAGCCGCGGGGGCTCGACTCCAGATACGCAGTATTTT. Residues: CASSRGGSTPDTQYF.